The clone carrying this T cell receptor beta chain has only a few counts. The entry originates in a study of beta chain features in type 1 diabetes. The CDR3 covers 13 residues. All of the isolated RNA was reverse transcribed, so expressed TCRB transcripts were sequenced. Only in-frame clones appear in the TCRdb table, and some are missing; sequencing was by immunoSEQ multiplex PCR. The table shows 900,000 or so clones, with 17% occurring only once. The TCR sequence derives from a woman in her late teens or twenties in good health. Sequencing was performed on naive CD4+ T cells from blood. V gene TRBV21-1 combines with J gene TRBJ2-7; TRBD2 is taken as the D call from the table, unchecked against the DNA. TRBV21-1 is designated a pseudogene. As DNA, the CDR3 is TGTGCCAGCAGCGGGACTAGCTCCTACGAGCAGTACTTC. It translates to CASSGTSSYEQYF.